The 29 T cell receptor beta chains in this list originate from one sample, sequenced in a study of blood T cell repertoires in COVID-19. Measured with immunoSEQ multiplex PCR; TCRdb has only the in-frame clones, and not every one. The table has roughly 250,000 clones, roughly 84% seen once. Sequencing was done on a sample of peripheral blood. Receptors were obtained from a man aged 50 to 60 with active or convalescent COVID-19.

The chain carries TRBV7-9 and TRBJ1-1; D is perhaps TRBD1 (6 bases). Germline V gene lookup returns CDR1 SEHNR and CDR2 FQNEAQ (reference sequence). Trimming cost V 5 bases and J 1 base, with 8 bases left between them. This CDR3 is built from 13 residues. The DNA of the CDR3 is TGTGCCAGCAGCCCGACAGGGAACACTGAAGCTTTCTTT. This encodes CASSPTGNTEAFF.

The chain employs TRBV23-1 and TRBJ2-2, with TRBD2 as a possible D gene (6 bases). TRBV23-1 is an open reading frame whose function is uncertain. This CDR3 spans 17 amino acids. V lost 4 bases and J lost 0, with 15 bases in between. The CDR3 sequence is CASSLRTGLANTGELFF. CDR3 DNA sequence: TGCGCCAGCAGTCTCCGTACGGGACTCGCGAACACCGGGGAGCTGTTTTTT.

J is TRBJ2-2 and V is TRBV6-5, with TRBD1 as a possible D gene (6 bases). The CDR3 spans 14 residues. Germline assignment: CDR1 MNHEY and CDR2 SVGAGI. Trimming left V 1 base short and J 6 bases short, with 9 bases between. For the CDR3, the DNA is TGTGCCAGCAGTTACTTACAGGGACCCGGGGAGCTGTTTTTT. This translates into CASSYLQGPGELFF.

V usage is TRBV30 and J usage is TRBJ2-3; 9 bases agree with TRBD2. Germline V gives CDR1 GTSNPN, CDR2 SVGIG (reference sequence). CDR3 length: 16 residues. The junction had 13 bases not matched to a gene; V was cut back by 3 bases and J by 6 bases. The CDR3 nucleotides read TGTGCCTGGAGCGGTAGACTAGCGGCCCCCGTGGATACGCAGTATTTT. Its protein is CAWSGRLAAPVDTQYF.

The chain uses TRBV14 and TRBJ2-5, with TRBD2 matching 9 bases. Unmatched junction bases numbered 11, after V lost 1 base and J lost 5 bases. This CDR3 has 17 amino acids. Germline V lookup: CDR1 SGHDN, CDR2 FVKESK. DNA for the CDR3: TGTGCCAGCAGCCAAGTCTTCCAGCGGGGGGTCTCGGAGACCCAGTACTTC. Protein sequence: CASSQVFQRGVSETQYF. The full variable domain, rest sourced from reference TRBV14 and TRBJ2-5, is EAGVTQFPSHSVIEKGQTVTLRCDPISGHDNLYWYRRVMGKEIKFLLHFVKESKQDESGMPNNRFLAERTGGTYSTLKVQPAELEDSGVYFCASSQVFQRGVSETQYFGPGTRLLVL.

Here the CDR3 reads CASRVTAGNTIYF. The CDR3 DNA follows: TGTGCCAGCAGGGTCACAGCTGGAAACACCATATATTTT. The chain employs TRBV27 and TRBJ1-3; D is uncertain. Germline assignment: CDR1 MNHEY and CDR2 SMNVEV (reference sequence). CDR3 length: 13 amino acids. The V end lost 6 bases, the J end lost 2 bases, and 8 bases lay between the germline ends.

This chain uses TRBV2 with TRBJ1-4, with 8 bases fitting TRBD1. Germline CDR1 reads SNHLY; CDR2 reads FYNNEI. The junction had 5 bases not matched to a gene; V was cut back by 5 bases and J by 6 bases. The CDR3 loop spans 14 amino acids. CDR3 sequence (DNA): TGTGCCAGCAGTTCCGACAGGGGAGATGAAAAACTGTTTTTT. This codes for CASSSDRGDEKLFF. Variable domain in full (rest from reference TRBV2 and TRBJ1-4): EPEVTQTPSHQVTQMGQEVILRCVPISNHLYFYWYRQILGQKVEFLVSFYNNEISEKSEIFDDQFSVERPDGSNFTLKIRSTKLEDSAMYFCASSSDRGDEKLFFGSGTQLSVL.

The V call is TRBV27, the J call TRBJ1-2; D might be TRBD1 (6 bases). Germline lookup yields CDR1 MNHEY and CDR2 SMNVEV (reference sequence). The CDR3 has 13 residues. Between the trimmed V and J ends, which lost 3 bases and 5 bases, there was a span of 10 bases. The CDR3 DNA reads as TGTGCCAGCAGTTTTGGCCAGGGGTATGGCTACACCTTC. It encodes CASSFGQGYGYTF.

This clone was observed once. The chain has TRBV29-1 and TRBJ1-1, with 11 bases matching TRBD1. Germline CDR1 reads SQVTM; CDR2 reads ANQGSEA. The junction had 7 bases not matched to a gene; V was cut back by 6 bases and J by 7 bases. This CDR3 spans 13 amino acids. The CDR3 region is CSVSDRGLGEAFF. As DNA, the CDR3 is TGCAGCGTATCGGACAGGGGGCTCGGTGAAGCTTTCTTT. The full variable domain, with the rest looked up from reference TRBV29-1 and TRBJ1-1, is SAVISQKPSRDICQRGTSLTIQCQVDSQVTMMFWYRQQPGQSLTLIATANQGSEATYESGFVIDKFPISRPNLTFSTLTVSNMSPEDSSIYLCSVSDRGLGEAFFGQGTRLTVV.

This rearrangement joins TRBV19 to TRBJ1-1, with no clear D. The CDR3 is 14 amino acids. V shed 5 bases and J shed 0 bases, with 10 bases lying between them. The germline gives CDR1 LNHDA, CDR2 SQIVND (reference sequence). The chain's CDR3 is CASSQQSMNTEAFF. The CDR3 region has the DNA TGTGCCAGTAGTCAACAGTCTATGAACACTGAAGCTTTCTTT.

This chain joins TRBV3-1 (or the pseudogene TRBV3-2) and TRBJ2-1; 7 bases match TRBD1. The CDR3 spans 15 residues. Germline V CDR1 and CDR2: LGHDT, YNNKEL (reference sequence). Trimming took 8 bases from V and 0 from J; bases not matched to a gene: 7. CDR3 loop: CASRPTGSSYNEQFF. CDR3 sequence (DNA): TGTGCCAGCCGACCGACAGGGAGCTCCTACAATGAGCAGTTCTTC.

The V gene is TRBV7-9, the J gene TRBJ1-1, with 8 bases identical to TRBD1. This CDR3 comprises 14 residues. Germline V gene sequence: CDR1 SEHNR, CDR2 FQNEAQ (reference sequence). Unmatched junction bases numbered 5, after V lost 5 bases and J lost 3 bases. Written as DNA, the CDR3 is TGTGCCAGCAGCCGGACAGGGATTGACACTGAAGCTTTCTTT. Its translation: CASSRTGIDTEAFF.

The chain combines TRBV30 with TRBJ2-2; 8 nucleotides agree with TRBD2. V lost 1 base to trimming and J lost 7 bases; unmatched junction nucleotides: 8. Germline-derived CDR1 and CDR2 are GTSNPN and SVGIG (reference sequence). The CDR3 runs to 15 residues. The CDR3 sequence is CAWSGTAGGGGELFF. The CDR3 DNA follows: TGTGCCTGGAGTGGGACCGCCGGGGGGGGCGGGGAGCTGTTTTTT. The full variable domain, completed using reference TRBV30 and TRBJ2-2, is SQTIHQWPATLVQPVGSPLSLECTVEGTSNPNLYWYRQAAGRGLQLLFYSVGIGQISSEVPQNLSASRPQDRQFILSSKKLLLSDSGFYLCAWSGTAGGGGELFFGEGSRLTVL.

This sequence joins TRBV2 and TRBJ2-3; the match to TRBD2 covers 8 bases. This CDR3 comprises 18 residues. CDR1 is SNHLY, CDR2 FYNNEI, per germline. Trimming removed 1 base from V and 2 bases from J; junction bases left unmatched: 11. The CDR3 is CASSEVQGSGVSTDTQYF. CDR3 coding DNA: TGTGCCAGCAGTGAAGTCCAAGGTAGCGGGGTCTCCACAGATACGCAGTATTTT.

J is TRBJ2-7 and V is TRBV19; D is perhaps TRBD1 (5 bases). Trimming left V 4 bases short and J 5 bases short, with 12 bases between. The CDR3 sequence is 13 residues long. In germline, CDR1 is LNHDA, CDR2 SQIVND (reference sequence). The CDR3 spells CASSRQTVDEQYF. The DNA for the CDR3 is TGTGCCAGTAGTAGACAGACGGTTGACGAGCAGTACTTC.

This CDR3 reads CASKLAGPSYNEQFF. For the CDR3, the DNA is TGCGCCAGCAAATTAGCGGGTCCTTCCTACAATGAGCAGTTCTTC. The chain employs TRBV5-1 and TRBJ2-1, with TRBD2 matching 7 bases. Germline trimming cut 6 bases from V and 1 base from J; bases unmatched to any gene: 7. Germline CDR1 SGHRS, CDR2 YFSETQ. The CDR3 has 15 residues.

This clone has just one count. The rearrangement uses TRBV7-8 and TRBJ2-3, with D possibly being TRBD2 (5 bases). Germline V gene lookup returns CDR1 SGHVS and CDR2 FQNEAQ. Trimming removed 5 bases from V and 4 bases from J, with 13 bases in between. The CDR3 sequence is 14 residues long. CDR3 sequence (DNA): TGTGCCAGCAGCCGAACCGTGAGGGCAGATACGCAGTATTTT. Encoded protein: CASSRTVRADTQYF.

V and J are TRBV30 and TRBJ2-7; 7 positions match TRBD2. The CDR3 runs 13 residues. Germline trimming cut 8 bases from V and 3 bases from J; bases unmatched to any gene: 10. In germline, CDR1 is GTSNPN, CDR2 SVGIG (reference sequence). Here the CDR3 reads CAGAQWGGYEQYF. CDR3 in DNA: TGTGCCGGGGCCCAGTGGGGGGGCTACGAGCAGTACTTC.

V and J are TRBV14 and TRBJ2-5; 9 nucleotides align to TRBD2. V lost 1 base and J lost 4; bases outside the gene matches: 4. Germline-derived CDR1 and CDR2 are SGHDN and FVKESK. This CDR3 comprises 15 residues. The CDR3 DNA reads TGTGCCAGCAGCCAAGGGACTAGCGAGGTAGAGACCCAGTACTTC. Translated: CASSQGTSEVETQYF. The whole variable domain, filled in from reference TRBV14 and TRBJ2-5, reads EAGVTQFPSHSVIEKGQTVTLRCDPISGHDNLYWYRRVMGKEIKFLLHFVKESKQDESGMPNNRFLAERTGGTYSTLKVQPAELEDSGVYFCASSQGTSEVETQYFGPGTRLLVL.

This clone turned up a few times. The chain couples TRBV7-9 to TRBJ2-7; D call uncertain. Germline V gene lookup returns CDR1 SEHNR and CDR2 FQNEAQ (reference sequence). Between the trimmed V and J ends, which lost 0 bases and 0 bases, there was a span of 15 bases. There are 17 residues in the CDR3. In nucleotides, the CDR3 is TGTGCCAGCAGCTTAGCGATCGGCAGGCTTGGCTCCTACGAGCAGTACTTC. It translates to CASSLAIGRLGSYEQYF.

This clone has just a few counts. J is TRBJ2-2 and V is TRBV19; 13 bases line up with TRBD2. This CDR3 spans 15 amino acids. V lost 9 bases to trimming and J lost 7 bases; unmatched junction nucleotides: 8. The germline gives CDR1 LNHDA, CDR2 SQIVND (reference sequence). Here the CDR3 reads CASPGTSGAIGELFF. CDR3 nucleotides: TGTGCCAGCCCAGGGACTAGCGGGGCGATCGGGGAGCTGTTTTTT.

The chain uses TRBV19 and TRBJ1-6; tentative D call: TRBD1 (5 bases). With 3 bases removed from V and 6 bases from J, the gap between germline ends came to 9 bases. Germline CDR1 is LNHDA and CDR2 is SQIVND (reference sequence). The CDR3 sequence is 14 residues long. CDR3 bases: TGTGCCAGTAGTATTGACAGCGCTAATTCACCCCTCCACTTT. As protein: CASSIDSANSPLHF.

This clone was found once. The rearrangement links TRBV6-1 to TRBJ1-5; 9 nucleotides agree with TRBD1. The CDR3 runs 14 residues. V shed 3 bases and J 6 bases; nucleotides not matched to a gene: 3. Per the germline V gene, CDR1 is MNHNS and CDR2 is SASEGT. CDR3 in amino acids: CASSEGQGAQPQHF. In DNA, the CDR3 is TGTGCCAGCAGTGAGGGACAGGGTGCTCAGCCCCAGCATTTT.

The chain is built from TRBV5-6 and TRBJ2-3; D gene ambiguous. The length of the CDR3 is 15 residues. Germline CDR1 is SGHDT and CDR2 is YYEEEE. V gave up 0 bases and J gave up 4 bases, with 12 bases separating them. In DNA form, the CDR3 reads TGTGCCAGCAGCTTGGAGTCAGGATGGGCAGATACGCAGTATTTT. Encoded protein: CASSLESGWADTQYF. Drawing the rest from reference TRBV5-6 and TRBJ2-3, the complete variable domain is DAGVTQSPTHLIKTRGQQVTLRCSPKSGHDTVSWYQQALGQGPQFIFQYYEEEERQRGNFPDRFSGHQFPNYSSELNVNALLLGDSALYLCASSLESGWADTQYFGPGTRLTVL.

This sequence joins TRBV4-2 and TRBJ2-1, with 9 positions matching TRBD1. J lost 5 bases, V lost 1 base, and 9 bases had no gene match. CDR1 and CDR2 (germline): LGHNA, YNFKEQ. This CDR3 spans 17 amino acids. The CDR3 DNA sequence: TGTGCCAGCAGCCAAGGCGGAGGACAGGGGATGAACAATGAGCAGTTCTTC. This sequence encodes CASSQGGGQGMNNEQFF.

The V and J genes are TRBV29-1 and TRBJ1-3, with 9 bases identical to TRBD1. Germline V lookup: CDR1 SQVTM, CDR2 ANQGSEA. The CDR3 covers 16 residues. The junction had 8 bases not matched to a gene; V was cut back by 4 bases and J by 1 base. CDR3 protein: CSVAGTGRTSGNTIYF. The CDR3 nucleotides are TGCAGCGTTGCCGGGACAGGGCGAACTTCTGGAAACACCATATATTTT. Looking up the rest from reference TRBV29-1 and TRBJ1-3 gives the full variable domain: SAVISQKPSRDICQRGTSLTIQCQVDSQVTMMFWYRQQPGQSLTLIATANQGSEATYESGFVIDKFPISRPNLTFSTLTVSNMSPEDSSIYLCSVAGTGRTSGNTIYFGEGSWLTVV.

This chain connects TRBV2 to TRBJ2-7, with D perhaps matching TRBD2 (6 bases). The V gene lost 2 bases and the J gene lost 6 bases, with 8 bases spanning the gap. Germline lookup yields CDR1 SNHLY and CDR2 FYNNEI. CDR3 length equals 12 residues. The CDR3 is CASSEFSGEQYF. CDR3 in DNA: TGTGCCAGCAGTGAATTTAGCGGCGAGCAGTACTTC.

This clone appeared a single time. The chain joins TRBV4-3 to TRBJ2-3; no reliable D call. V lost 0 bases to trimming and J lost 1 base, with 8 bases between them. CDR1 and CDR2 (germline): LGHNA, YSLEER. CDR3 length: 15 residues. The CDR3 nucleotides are TGCGCCAGCAGCCAAGAATCCCAGGGCACAGATACGCAGTATTTT. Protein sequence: CASSQESQGTDTQYF.

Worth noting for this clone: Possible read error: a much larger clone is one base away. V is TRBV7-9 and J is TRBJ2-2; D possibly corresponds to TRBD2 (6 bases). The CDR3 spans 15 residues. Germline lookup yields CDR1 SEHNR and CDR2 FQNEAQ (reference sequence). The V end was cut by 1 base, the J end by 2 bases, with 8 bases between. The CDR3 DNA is TGTGCCAGCAGCTTAGGCGGGGCTAACACCGGGGAGCTGTTTTTT. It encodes CASSLGGANTGELFF.